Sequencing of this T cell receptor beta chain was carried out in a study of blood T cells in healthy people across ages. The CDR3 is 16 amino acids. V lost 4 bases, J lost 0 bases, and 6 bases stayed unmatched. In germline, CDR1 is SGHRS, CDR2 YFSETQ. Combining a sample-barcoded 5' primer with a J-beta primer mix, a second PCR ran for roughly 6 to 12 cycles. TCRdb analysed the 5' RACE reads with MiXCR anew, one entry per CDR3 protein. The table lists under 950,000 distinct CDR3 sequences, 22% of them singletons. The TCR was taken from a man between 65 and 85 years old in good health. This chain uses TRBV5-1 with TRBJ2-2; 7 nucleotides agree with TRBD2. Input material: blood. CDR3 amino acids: CASSGLSGTNTGELFF. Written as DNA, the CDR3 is TGCGCCAGCAGCGGACTGAGCGGGACGAACACCGGGGAGCTGTTTTTT.